One sample yielded the 12 T cell receptor beta chains listed below, sequenced in a study of blood T cell repertoires in COVID-19. Only in-frame clones appear in the TCRdb table, and some are missing; sequencing was by immunoSEQ multiplex PCR. This table holds around 120,000 clones, approximately 80% found once. Material for sequencing was peripheral blood. These receptor sequences come from a man aged 70 or older with acute or convalescent COVID-19.

The chain links TRBV5-1 to TRBJ2-1, with D perhaps TRBD1 (6 bases). The CDR3 is made up of 16 amino acids. V was clipped by 2 bases and J by 12 bases, with 24 bases between them. Per germline, CDR1 SGHRS and CDR2 YFSETQ. CDR3 sequence (DNA): TGCGCCAGCAGCTTAATACAGGGAGCTCCGACAACAGCGCAGTTCTTC. Translating gives CASSLIQGAPTTAQFF.

This sequence joins TRBV7-2 and TRBJ1-3, with TRBD1 matching 8 bases. Germline assignment: CDR1 SGHTA and CDR2 FQGNSA. The CDR3 has 15 amino acids. Germline trimming cut 5 bases from V and 4 bases from J; bases unmatched to any gene: 7. CDR3 sequence reads: CASSRAGGEGNTIYF. CDR3 nucleotide sequence: TGTGCCAGCAGCCGGGCAGGGGGCGAAGGAAACACCATATATTTT.

The CDR3: CASSRRGSTNEKLFF. The CDR3 bases are TGTGCCAGCAGCCGTCGAGGTTCAACTAATGAAAAACTGTTTTTT. V is TRBV25-1 and J is TRBJ1-4; D gene ambiguous. The CDR3 length is 15 residues. Trimming removed 6 bases from V and 0 bases from J, with 11 bases in between. Looked up from germline, CDR1 is MGHDK and CDR2 is SYGVNS.

V gene TRBV7-2 combines with J gene TRBJ1-6; D may be TRBD1 (5 bases). V shed 5 bases and J shed 7 bases, with 9 bases lying between them. There are 13 residues in the CDR3. Germline V CDR1 and CDR2: SGHTA, FQGNSA. CDR3 region: CASSPDRNSPLHF. In DNA form, the CDR3 reads TGTGCCAGCAGCCCTGACAGAAATTCACCCCTCCACTTT.

DNA for the CDR3: TGCGCCAGCAGCTTACAATGGACTAGCGGGGGCCACACCGGGGAGCTGTTTTTT. Translation gives CASSLQWTSGGHTGELFF. The chain recombines TRBV4-1 with TRBJ2-2, with 13 bases lining up with TRBD2. V trimming: 5 bases; J trimming: 3 bases; junction bases outside the gene matches: 9. The CDR3 extends over 18 amino acids. Germline V gene sequence: CDR1 MGHRA, CDR2 YSYEKL.

J is TRBJ2-5 and V is TRBV5-1; 7 positions match TRBD1. This CDR3 has 14 amino acids. The J segment lost 2 bases and the V segment lost 3 bases, leaving 4 bases of the junction unmatched. Germline V gives CDR1 SGHRS, CDR2 YFSETQ. For the CDR3, the DNA is TGCGCCAGCAGCTCGGGACAGATGCAAGAGACCCAGTACTTC. Translated: CASSSGQMQETQYF.

This clone was picked up one time. This chain uses TRBV6-2 or TRBV6-3 with TRBJ2-5; TRBD2 matches 14 bases. The germline V gene has CDR1 MNHEY and CDR2 SVGEGT. V shed 5 bases and J 1 base; nucleotides not matched to a gene: 6. The CDR3 totals 17 residues. The CDR3 coding sequence is TGTGCCAGCAGTCACGGACTAGCGGGGGGCTTCCAAGAGACCCAGTACTTC. This encodes CASSHGLAGGFQETQYF.

The chain couples TRBV5-4 to TRBJ2-7, with TRBD1 as a possible D gene (6 bases). The germline V gene has CDR1 SGHNT and CDR2 YYREEE (reference sequence). The CDR3 length is 15 residues. V lost 2 bases and J 3 bases, leaving 15 bases between the germline ends. The CDR3 nucleotides are TGTGCCAGCAGCTTCGGTTTAACAGGGAACTACGAGCAGTACTTC. It specifies CASSFGLTGNYEQYF.

This clone was detected a few times. The J gene is TRBJ2-5, the V gene TRBV5-1, with 10 bases that match TRBD1. Germline CDR1 and CDR2: SGHRS and YFSETQ. Losses at the gene ends were 4 bases for V and 1 base for J; bases not matched to a gene: 7. This CDR3 has 16 amino acids. The chain's CDR3 is CASSVSGTGAQETQYF. In nucleotides, the CDR3 is TGCGCCAGCAGCGTCTCCGGGACAGGGGCCCAAGAGACCCAGTACTTC.

The genes are TRBV19 and TRBJ1-6; D remains unclear. V lost 8 bases to trimming and J lost 13 bases, with 9 bases between them. This CDR3 region has 10 residues. The germline V gene has CDR1 LNHDA and CDR2 SQIVND (reference sequence). The CDR3 sequence: CASRGTPLHF. As DNA, the CDR3 is TGTGCCAGTCGGGGTACGCCCCTCCACTTT.

This CDR3 is CASSENRGSYEQYF. The DNA of the CDR3 is TGTGCCAGCAGTGAAAACAGGGGGTCCTACGAGCAGTACTTC. The rearrangement joins TRBV2 to TRBJ2-7; 8 bases map to TRBD1. The CDR3 has 14 residues. Germline V gene data show CDR1 as SNHLY and CDR2 as FYNNEI. V lost 2 bases to trimming and J lost 1 base; unmatched junction nucleotides: 1.

The chain is built from TRBV5-1 and TRBJ2-7; 7 nucleotides match TRBD1. J gave up 6 bases and V 2 bases, and 17 bases lay outside the gene matches. This CDR3 region has 17 residues. In germline, CDR1 is SGHRS, CDR2 YFSETQ. In DNA form, the CDR3 reads TGCGCCAGCAGCTTAAGCTTTTCCGGGACAGTAAATCGCGAGCAGTACTTC. It codes for CASSLSFSGTVNREQYF.